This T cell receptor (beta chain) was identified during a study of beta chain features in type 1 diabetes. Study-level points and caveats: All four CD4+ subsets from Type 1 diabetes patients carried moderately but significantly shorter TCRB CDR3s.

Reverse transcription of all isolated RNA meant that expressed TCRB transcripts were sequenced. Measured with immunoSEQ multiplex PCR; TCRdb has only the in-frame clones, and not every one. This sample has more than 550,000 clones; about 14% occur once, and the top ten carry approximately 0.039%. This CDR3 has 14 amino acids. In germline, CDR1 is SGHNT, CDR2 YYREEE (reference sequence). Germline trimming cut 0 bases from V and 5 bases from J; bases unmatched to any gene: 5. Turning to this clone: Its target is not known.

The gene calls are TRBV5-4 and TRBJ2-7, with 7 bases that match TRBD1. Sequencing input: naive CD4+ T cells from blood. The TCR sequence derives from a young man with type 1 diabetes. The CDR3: CASSLGQGTNEQYF. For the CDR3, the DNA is TGTGCCAGCAGCTTGGGACAGGGAACAAACGAGCAGTACTTC. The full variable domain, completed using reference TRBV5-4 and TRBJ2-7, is ETGVTQSPTHLIKTRGQQVTLRCSSQSGHNTVSWYQQALGQGPQFIFQYYREEENGRGNFPPRFSGLQFPNYSSELNVNALELDDSALYLCASSLGQGTNEQYFGPGTRLTVT.